The 4 T cell receptor beta chains listed next were all sequenced from one sample in a study of spatial heterogeneity in lung cancer. TCRdb independently ran MiXCR on the 5' RACE reads; one entry per CDR3 protein. The sample lists over 75,000 distinct CDR3 sequences; 15% to 25% were seen once. Indicated time point: sample taken at primary tumor resection. Researchers sequenced whole RNA taken from tumor, nontumor lung or frozen PBMC without sorting. The sequenced sample was PBMCs, obtained at surgery. These receptors came from a male donor with early-stage non-small cell lung cancer.

This clonotype was seen a few times. V usage is TRBV4-1 and J usage is TRBJ1-6; D gene uncertain. Germline V gives CDR1 MGHRA, CDR2 YSYEKL. The CDR3 is made up of 13 amino acids. Trimming took off 3 bases at V and 9 bases at J, with 9 bases between the two ends. CDR3 residues: CASSHLGPSPLHF. The DNA of the CDR3 is TGCGCCAGCAGCCACCTGGGCCCTTCACCCCTCCACTTT.

The chain couples TRBV24-1 to TRBJ2-1, with D perhaps matching TRBD2 (7 bases). The CDR3 is made up of 14 amino acids. Germline CDR1 is KGHDR and CDR2 is SFDVKD. The V and J ends lost 9 bases and 3 bases respectively, with 14 bases between them. This CDR3 is CATCGGPHYNEQFF. The CDR3 DNA sequence: TGTGCCACCTGCGGGGGCCCCCACTACAATGAGCAGTTCTTC.

This clonotype appeared a few times. The chain couples TRBV11-3 to TRBJ2-1; D may be TRBD2 (6 bases). In germline, CDR1 is SGHNT, CDR2 YENEEA. This CDR3 is built from 15 residues. Trimming cost V 5 bases and J 2 bases, with 13 bases left between them. The CDR3 coding sequence is TGTGCCAGCAGCGCCCTAGCTAGCGCCTACAATGAGCAGTTCTTC. As protein: CASSALASAYNEQFF.

There are a few counts of this clonotype. The V and J genes are TRBV20-1 and TRBJ2-1; 13 bases fit TRBD2. Germline loops: CDR1 DFQATT, CDR2 SNEGSKA (reference sequence). V lost 3 bases to trimming and J lost 9 bases; unmatched junction nucleotides: 8. The length of the CDR3 is 15 residues. The CDR3 is CSASSGLAGVGEQFF. The CDR3 DNA reads as TGCAGTGCTAGTTCCGGACTAGCGGGAGTAGGTGAGCAGTTCTTC.